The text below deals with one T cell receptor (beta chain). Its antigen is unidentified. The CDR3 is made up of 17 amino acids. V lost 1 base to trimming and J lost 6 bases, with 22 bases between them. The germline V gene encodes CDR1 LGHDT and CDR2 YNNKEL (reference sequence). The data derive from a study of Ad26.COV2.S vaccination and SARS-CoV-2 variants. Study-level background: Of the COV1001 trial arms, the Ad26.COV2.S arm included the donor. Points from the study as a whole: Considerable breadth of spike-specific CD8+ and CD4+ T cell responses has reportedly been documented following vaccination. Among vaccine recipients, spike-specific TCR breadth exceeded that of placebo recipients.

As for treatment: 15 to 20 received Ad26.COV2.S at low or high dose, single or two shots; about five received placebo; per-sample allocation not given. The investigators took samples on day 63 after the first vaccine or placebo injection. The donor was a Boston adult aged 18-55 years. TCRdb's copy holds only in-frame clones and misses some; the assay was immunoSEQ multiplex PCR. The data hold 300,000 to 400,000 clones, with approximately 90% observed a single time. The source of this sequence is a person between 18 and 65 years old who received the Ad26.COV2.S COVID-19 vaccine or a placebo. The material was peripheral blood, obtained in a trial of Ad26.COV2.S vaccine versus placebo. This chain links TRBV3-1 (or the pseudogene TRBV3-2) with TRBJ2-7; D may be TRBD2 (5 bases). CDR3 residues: CASSQASRNSTVLEQYF. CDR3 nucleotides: TGTGCCAGCAGCCAAGCTAGCAGGAACAGCACCGTTCTCGAGCAGTACTTC.